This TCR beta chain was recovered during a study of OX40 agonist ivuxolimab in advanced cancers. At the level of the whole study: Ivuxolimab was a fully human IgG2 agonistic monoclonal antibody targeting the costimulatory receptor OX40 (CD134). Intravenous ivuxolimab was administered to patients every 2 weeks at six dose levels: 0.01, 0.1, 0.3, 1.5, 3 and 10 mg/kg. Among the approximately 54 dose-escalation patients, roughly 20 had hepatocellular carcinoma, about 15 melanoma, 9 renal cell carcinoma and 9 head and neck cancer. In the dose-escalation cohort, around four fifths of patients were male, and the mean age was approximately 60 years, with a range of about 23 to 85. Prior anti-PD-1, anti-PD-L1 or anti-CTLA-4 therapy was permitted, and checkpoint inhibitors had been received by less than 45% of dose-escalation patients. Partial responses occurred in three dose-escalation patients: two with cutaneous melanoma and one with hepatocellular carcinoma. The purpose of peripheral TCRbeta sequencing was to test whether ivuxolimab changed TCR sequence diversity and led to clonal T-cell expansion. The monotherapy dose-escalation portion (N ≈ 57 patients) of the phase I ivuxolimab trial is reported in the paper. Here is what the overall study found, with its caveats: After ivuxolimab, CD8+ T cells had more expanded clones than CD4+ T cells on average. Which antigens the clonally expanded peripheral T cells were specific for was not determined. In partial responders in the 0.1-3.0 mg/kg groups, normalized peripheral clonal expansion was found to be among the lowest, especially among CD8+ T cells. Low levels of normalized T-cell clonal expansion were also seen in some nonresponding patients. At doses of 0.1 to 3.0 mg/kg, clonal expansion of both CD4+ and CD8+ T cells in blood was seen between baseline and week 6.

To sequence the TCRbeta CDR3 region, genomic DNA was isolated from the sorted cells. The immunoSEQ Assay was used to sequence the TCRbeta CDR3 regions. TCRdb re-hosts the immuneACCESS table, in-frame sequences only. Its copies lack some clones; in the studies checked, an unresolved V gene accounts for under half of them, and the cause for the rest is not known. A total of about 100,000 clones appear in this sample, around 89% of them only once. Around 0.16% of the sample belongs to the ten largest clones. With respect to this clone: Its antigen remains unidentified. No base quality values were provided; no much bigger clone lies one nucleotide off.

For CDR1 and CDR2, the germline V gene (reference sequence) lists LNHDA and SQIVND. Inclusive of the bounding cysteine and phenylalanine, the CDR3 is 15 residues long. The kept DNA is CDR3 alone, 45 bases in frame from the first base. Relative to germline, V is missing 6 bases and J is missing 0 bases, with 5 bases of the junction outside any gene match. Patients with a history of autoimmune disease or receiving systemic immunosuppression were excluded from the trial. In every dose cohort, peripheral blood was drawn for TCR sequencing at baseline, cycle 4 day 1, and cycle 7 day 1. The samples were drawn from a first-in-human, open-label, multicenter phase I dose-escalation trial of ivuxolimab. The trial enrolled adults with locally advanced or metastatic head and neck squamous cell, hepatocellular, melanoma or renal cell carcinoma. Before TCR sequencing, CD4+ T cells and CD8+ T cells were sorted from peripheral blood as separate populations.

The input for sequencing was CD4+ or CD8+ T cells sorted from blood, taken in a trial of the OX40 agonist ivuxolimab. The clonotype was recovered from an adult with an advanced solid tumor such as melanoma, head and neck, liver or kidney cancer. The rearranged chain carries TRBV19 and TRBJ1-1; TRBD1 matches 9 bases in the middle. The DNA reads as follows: TGTGCCAGTAGGGACAGGGGCCCGATGAACACTGAAGCTTTCTTT. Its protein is CASRDRGPMNTEAFF.